The clone carrying this T cell receptor beta chain has a handful of counts. No antigen is known for it. V was shortened by 7 bases and J by 6 bases, with 14 bases between the two germline ends. There are 13 residues in the CDR3. Per germline, CDR1 SEHNR and CDR2 FQNEAQ (reference sequence). The sample is drawn from a study of lung T cells in sarcoidosis with Löfgren's syndrome. Study details: Löfgren's syndrome patients were the main repertoire analysis focus. Regarding the study as a whole: Löfgren's syndrome patients reportedly showed greatest TRAV12-1 and TRBV2 expansion versus controls. Multiple Löfgren's syndrome patients reportedly shared TRAV12-1 and TRBV2 CDR3 motifs, suggesting public CD4+ TCRs.

MiXCR was run by TCRdb on the reads, yielding one entry per CDR3 protein. The profile covers 58,000 or so distinct CDR3 sequences, with around 21% appearing a single time and less than 2.5% taken by the ten largest. The sequence derives from a human donor with sarcoidosis (Löfgren's syndrome or another form), or a control subject (not recorded which). Sequencing was carried out using CD4+ T cells from PBMCs. The chain couples TRBV7-9 to TRBJ2-3; possible D gene TRBD2, 5 bases. The CDR3 region has the DNA TGTGCCAGCACCCAAGAGGGATCGGATACGCAGTATTTT. Translating gives CASTQEGSDTQYF.